This passage covers 9 T cell receptor beta chains from one sample sequenced in a study of T-cell reconstitution after alpha-beta-depleted transplantation in children. The TCRbeta library was prepared with unique molecular identifiers. One entry per CDR3 protein results from TCRdb running MiXCR on the PCR reads. The table shows under 750,000 distinct CDR3 sequences, with approximately 22% occurring only once. The sample consisted of PBMCs, mostly from graft donor cells, taken 360 days after TCRalphabeta/CD19-depleted stem cell transplant. Receptors were obtained from a boy younger than two who had a stem cell transplant for acute myeloid leukemia, so the T cells may come from the graft donor.

This clonotype has more than one count but fewer than ten. The chain uses TRBV12-3 or TRBV12-4 and TRBJ2-1, with 10 bases aligning to TRBD2. The V and J ends lost 7 bases and 4 bases, in that order; junction bases with no gene match: 4. CDR3 size: 14 residues. The CDR3 sequence: CASTRAGGYNEQFF. CDR3 nucleotides: TGTGCCAGCACCCGAGCGGGAGGGTACAATGAGCAGTTCTTC.

There are many counts of this clonotype. The V and J genes are TRBV12-3 or TRBV12-4 and TRBJ2-2; D remains unclear. Trimming stripped 5 bases from V and 6 bases from J, with 4 bases between. CDR3 length: 11 residues. CDR3 DNA sequence: TGTGCCAGCAGTCCCCCCGGGGAGCTGTTTTTT. Translating it yields CASSPPGELFF.

The rearrangement uses TRBV20-1 and TRBJ1-1, with 11 bases lining up with TRBD1. This CDR3 region has 15 residues. Germline values: CDR1 DFQATT, CDR2 SNEGSKA (reference sequence). J gave up 1 base and V 4 bases, and 5 bases lay outside the gene matches. This CDR3 is CSAIGQGAPNTEAFF. The CDR3 nucleotides read TGCAGTGCTATAGGACAGGGGGCACCGAACACTGAAGCTTTCTTT.

The J gene is TRBJ2-1, the V gene TRBV6-5; the D gene is possibly TRBD2 (6 bases). V was shortened by 2 bases and J by 8 bases, with 13 bases between the two germline ends. This CDR3 comprises 14 residues. Germline-derived CDR1 and CDR2 are MNHEY and SVGAGI. This chain's CDR3 is CASSYIQGGYEQFF. The CDR3 DNA is TGTGCCAGCAGTTACATTCAGGGAGGATATGAGCAGTTCTTC.

The chain is built from TRBV6-5 and TRBJ2-1; D is uncertain. The CDR3 contains 14 residues. Trimming left V 4 bases short and J 4 bases short, with 11 bases between. Germline CDR1 MNHEY, CDR2 SVGAGI. CDR3 sequence (DNA): TGTGCCAGCAGTTGGAAAGGGTCATACAATGAGCAGTTCTTC. Its protein is CASSWKGSYNEQFF.

The rearrangement links TRBV4-1 to TRBJ2-2; no firm D call. Germline CDR1 is MGHRA and CDR2 is YSYEKL. With 4 bases removed from V and 0 bases from J, the gap between germline ends came to 9 bases. This CDR3 has 15 amino acids. The CDR3 reads CASSLALTNTGELFF. CDR3 nucleotides: TGCGCCAGCAGCCTCGCCCTCACGAACACCGGGGAGCTGTTTTTT.

The genes are TRBV28 and TRBJ2-3; the D is unclear. V was pared by 3 bases and J by 2 bases, with 12 bases between. Germline V gene lookup returns CDR1 MDHEN and CDR2 SYDVKM. The CDR3 totals 15 residues. The CDR3 protein is CASSFGQLFTDTQYF. CDR3 DNA: TGTGCCAGCAGTTTCGGGCAGCTTTTCACAGATACGCAGTATTTT. The full variable domain, completed using reference TRBV28 and TRBJ2-3, is DVKVTQSSRYLVKRTGEKVFLECVQDMDHENMFWYRQDPGLGLRLIYFSYDVKMKEKGDIPEGYSVSREKKERFSLILESASTNQTSMYLCASSFGQLFTDTQYFGPGTRLTVL.

The chain links TRBV7-3 to TRBJ2-2, with D hard to call. The CDR3 loop spans 14 amino acids. The V and J ends lost 0 bases and 4 bases respectively, with 6 bases between them. The germline CDR1 and CDR2 sequences are SGHTA and FQGTGA. The CDR3 loop reads CASSLTQSTGELFF. The CDR3, as DNA: TGTGCCAGCAGCTTAACACAGTCCACCGGGGAGCTGTTTTTT.

This clonotype was detected a few times. This chain uses TRBV15 with TRBJ2-2; TRBD2 matches at 14 bases. The CDR3 is made up of 18 amino acids. Per germline, CDR1 LNHNV and CDR2 YYDKDF (reference sequence). V was clipped by 1 base and J by 0 bases; unmatched bases: 1. CDR3 amino acids: CATSRGGLAGANTGELFF. DNA of the CDR3: TGTGCCACCAGCAGAGGGGGACTAGCGGGGGCGAACACCGGGGAGCTGTTTTTT. The variable domain in full, completed from reference TRBV15 and TRBJ2-2, reads DAMVIQNPRYQVTQFGKPVTLSCSQTLNHNVMYWYQQKSSQAPKLLFHYYDKDFNNEADTPDNFQSRRPNTSFCFLDIRSPGLGDTAMYLCATSRGGLAGANTGELFFGEGSRLTVL.